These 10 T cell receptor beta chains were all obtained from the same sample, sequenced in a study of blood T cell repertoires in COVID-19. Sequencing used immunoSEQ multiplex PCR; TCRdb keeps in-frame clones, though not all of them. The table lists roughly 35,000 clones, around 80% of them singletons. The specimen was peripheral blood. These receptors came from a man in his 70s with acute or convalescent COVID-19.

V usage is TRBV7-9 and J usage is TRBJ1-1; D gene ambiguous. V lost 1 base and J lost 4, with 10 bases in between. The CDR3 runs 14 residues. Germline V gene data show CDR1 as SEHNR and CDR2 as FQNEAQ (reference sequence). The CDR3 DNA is TGTGCCAGCAGCTTAGTAATTACCGGCACTGAAGCTTTCTTT. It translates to CASSLVITGTEAFF.

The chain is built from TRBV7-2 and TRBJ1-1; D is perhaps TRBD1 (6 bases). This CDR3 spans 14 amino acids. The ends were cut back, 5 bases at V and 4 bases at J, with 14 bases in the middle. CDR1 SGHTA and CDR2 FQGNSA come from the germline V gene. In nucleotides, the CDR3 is TGTGCCAGCAGCCCACAGGGTGGAGGCACTGAAGCTTTCTTT. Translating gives CASSPQGGGTEAFF.

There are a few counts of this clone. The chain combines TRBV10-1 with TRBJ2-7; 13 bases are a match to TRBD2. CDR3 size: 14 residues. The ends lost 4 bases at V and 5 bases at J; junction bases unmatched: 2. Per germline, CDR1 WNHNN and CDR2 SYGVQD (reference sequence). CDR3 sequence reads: CASSATSGGNEQYF. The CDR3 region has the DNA TGCGCCAGCAGTGCGACTAGCGGGGGGAACGAGCAGTACTTC.

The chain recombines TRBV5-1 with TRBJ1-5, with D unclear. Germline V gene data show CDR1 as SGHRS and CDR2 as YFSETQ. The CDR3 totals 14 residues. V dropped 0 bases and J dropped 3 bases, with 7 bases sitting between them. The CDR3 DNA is TGCGCCAGCAGCTTGGAGGGAGACAATCAGCCCCAGCATTTT. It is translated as CASSLEGDNQPQHF.

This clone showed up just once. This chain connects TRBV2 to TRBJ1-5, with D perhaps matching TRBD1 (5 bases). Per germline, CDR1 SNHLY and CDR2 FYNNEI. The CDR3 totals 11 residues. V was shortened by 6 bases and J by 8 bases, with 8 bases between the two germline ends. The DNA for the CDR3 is TGTGCCAGCAGGGGGGGGGAGCCCCAGCATTTT. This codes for CASRGGEPQHF.

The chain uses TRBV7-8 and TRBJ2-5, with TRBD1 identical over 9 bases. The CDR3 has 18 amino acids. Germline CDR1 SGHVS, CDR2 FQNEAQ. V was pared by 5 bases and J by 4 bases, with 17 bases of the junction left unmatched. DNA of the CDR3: TGTGCCAGCAGCGACATCCTGGACAGGGGAAGTGGGCGAGAGACCCAGTACTTC. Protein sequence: CASSDILDRGSGRETQYF.

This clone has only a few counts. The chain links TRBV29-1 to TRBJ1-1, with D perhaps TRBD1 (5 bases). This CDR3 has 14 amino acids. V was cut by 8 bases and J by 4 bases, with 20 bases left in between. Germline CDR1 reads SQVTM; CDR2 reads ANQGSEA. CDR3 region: CSTWLGLKGTEAFF. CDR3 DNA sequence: TGCAGCACCTGGTTGGGGCTGAAGGGCACTGAAGCTTTCTTT.

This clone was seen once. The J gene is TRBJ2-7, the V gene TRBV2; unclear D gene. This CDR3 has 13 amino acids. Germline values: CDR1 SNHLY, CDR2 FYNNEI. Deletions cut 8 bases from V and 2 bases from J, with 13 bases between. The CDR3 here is CASLVPVTYEQYF. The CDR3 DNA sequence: TGTGCCAGCCTTGTCCCAGTAACCTACGAGCAGTACTTC.

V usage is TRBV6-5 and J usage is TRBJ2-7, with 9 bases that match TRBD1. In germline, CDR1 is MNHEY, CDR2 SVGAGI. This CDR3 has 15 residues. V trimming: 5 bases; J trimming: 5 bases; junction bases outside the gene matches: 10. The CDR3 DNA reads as TGTGCCAGCAGTCTTCCGGGACAGGGAAAAAACGAGCAGTACTTC. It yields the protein CASSLPGQGKNEQYF.

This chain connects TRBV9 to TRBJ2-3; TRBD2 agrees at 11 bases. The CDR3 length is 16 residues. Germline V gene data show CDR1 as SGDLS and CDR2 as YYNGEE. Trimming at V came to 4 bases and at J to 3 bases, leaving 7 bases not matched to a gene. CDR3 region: CASSPYSGGATDTQYF. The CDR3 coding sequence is TGTGCCAGCAGCCCCTATAGCGGGGGGGCTACAGATACGCAGTATTTT. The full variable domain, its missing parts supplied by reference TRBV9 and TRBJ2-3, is DSGVTQTPKHLITATGQRVTLRCSPRSGDLSVYWYQQSLDQGLQFLIQYYNGEERAKGNILERFSAQQFPDLHSELNLSSLELGDSALYFCASSPYSGGATDTQYFGPGTRLTVL.